The 6 T cell receptor beta chains presented below share a single source sample, sequenced in a study of T cell responses to AZD1222 COVID-19 vaccine (dated by TCRdb to about 2021). The intended sense of this specimen's time point label: baseline before first vaccination. The treatment or condition label for this specimen denotes: meningococcal conjugate vaccine given as trial control. Receptors were amplified or captured by the immunoSEQ multiplex PCR assay. Entries here come from immuneACCESS through TCRdb and include only in-frame sequences with V and J called. Some clones fail to appear in such tables; in the studies checked, an unresolved V gene covers under half of the shortfall, and the cause of the remainder is unknown. The sample table contains 120,000 or so clones; only one count was recorded for roughly 87% of them. About 4.3% of the sample rests with the top ten. Sequences were derived from peripheral blood, sampled on day 0 of MenACWY control vaccination. These TCRs come from an adult in good health.

The rearrangement uses TRBV3-1 (or the pseudogene TRBV3-2) and TRBJ2-3; tentative D call: TRBD2 (7 bases). The CDR3 is 17 residues long. Trimming removed 1 base from V and 0 bases from J, with 14 bases in between. The germline V gene encodes CDR1 LGHDT and CDR2 YNNKEL (reference sequence). The CDR3 here is CASSQGRRGRSTDTQYF. The CDR3 DNA sequence: TGTGCCAGCAGCCAAGGGAGGCGGGGGCGAAGCACAGATACGCAGTATTTT.

This chain uses TRBV14 with TRBJ1-2; 7 bases are a match to TRBD1. CDR3 length: 12 residues. V lost 5 bases and J lost 8; bases outside the gene matches: 5. Germline loops: CDR1 SGHDN, CDR2 FVKESK. CDR3 loop: CASSATGFGYTF. CDR3 DNA: TGTGCCAGCAGCGCGACAGGGTTCGGCTACACCTTC. The full variable domain, in which reference TRBV14 and TRBJ1-2 provide the parts outside the CDR3, is EAGVTQFPSHSVIEKGQTVTLRCDPISGHDNLYWYRRVMGKEIKFLLHFVKESKQDESGMPNNRFLAERTGGTYSTLKVQPAELEDSGVYFCASSATGFGYTFGSGTRLTVV.

This rearrangement joins TRBV10-3 to TRBJ2-7, with TRBD1 as a possible D gene (5 bases). The length of the CDR3 is 14 residues. Germline V lookup: CDR1 ENHRY, CDR2 SYGVKD. V lost 4 bases and J lost 3, with 13 bases in between. The CDR3 reads CAISASDTNYEQYV. The DNA of the CDR3 is TGTGCCATCAGTGCGTCGGACACCAACTACGAGCAGTACGTC.

V and J are TRBV7-2 and TRBJ2-2; D uncertain. The CDR3 extends over 14 amino acids. V dropped 2 bases and J dropped 6 bases, with 10 bases sitting between them. Germline lookup yields CDR1 SGHTA and CDR2 FQGNSA. This CDR3 reads CASSLSDYPGELFF. Here the CDR3 DNA reads TGTGCCAGCAGCTTAAGTGATTATCCCGGGGAGCTGTTTTTT.

The chain links TRBV5-1 to TRBJ2-3; D gene unclear. V lost 2 bases and J lost 0, with 7 bases in between. The germline gives CDR1 SGHRS, CDR2 YFSETQ. CDR3 length: 14 residues. The CDR3 DNA reads as TGCGCCAGCAGCTTAGCCAGTAGCACAGATACGCAGTATTTT. Amino acids: CASSLASSTDTQYF.

This chain links TRBV5-1 with TRBJ1-6, with D tentatively TRBD1 (6 bases). The CDR3 length is 15 residues. V lost 3 bases and J 3 bases, leaving 10 bases between the germline ends. Germline values: CDR1 SGHRS, CDR2 YFSETQ. DNA of the CDR3: TGCGCCAGCAGCTCGAGACAGGACTATAATTCACCCCTCCACTTT. Translated, it gives CASSSRQDYNSPLHF. The full variable domain, its missing parts supplied by reference TRBV5-1 and TRBJ1-6, is KAGVTQTPRYLIKTRGQQVTLSCSPISGHRSVSWYQQTPGQGLQFLFEYFSETQRNKGNFPGRFSGRQFSNSRSEMNVSTLELGDSALYLCASSSRQDYNSPLHFGNGTRLTVT.